This T cell receptor beta chain emerged from a study of blood T cell repertoires in COVID-19. Profiled with immunoSEQ multiplex PCR; TCRdb holds only in-frame clones, not every one. The table records a few hundred thousand clones, about 83% of them present only once. This CDR3 contains 12 residues. Trimming took 5 bases from V and 6 from J, leaving 8 bases between them. Germline CDR1 reads MDHEN; CDR2 reads SYDVKM. The sample comprised PBMCs or T cells enriched from blood (not recorded which). V gene TRBV28 combines with J gene TRBJ1-5; D not resolved. This clonotype was sampled from a woman aged 40 to 50 who had recovered from COVID-19. The CDR3 loop reads CASSPVGQPQHF. DNA of the CDR3: TGTGCCAGCAGTCCGGTCGGTCAGCCCCAGCATTTT.